The clone carrying this T cell receptor (beta chain) has a handful of counts. V was clipped by 3 bases and J by 1 base; unmatched bases: 6. The germline V gene encodes CDR1 SGDLS and CDR2 YYNGEE. This CDR3 comprises 15 residues. This record belongs to a study of sequential checkpoint blockade in melanoma. Treatment specified: randomized to nivolumab then ipilimumab (arm A) or the reverse (arm B). Live CD3+CD8+ CD19− CD56− cells were sorted from PBMCs. The assay was immunoSEQ multiplex PCR, and TCRdb's table has in-frame clones only and misses some. Among 15,000 to 20,000 clones, 60% to 80% were seen once, and the ten largest hold approximately 20%.

This clonotype originated in a human donor with melanoma. The input for sequencing was CD8+ T cells sorted from blood (inferred from file names), taken from a patient given nivolumab and ipilimumab in sequence. V usage is TRBV9 and J usage is TRBJ2-7; 8 bases map to TRBD2. The CDR3 reads CASSAGSGGSYEQYF. CDR3 nucleotide sequence: TGTGCCAGCAGCGCGGGCAGCGGGGGTTCCTACGAGCAGTACTTC. Full variable domain (outside the CDR3, taken from reference TRBV9 and TRBJ2-7): DSGVTQTPKHLITATGQRVTLRCSPRSGDLSVYWYQQSLDQGLQFLIQYYNGEERAKGNILERFSAQQFPDLHSELNLSSLELGDSALYFCASSAGSGGSYEQYFGPGTRLTVT.